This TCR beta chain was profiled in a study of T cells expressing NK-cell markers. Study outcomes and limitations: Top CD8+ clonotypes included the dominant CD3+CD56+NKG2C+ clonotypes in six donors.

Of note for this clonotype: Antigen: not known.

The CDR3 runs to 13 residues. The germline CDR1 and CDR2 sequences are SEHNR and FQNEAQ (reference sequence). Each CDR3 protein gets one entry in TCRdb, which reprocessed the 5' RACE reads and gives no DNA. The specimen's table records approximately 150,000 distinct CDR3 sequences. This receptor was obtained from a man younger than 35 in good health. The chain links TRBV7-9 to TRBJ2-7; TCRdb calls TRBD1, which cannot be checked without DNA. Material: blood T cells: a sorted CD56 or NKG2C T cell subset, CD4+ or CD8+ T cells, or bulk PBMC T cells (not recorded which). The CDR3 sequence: CASSYLGKNEQYF.